This T cell receptor beta chain stems from a study of blood T cell repertoires in COVID-19. Whole-study context: Acute and convalescent COVID-19 samples came from the United States, Italy and Spain. PBMCs, B-cell-depleted T cells, or T cells were the source of the cDNA or gDNA that made up the material.

Original analysis: Amplification with reference gene primers provided the estimates of nucleated cell counts. Repertoires were generated with immunoSEQ multiplex PCR, while TCRdb's copy carries only in-frame clones and drops some. The V and J calls and clone size come from that table; D and trimming were worked out from the DNA. The data hold some 20,000 clones, with approximately 93% observed a single time. The CDR3 runs 13 residues. The germline gives CDR1 MNHEY, CDR2 SMNVEV (reference sequence). Losses at the gene ends were 10 bases for V and 15 bases for J; bases not matched to a gene: 18. J is TRBJ2-1 and V is TRBV27; 7 positions match TRBD2. The sample was peripheral blood. The receptor comes from a human donor in a cohort sampled during active COVID-19. CDR3 sequence: CATKPVYGREGFF. The CDR3 DNA follows: TGTGCCACCAAACCAGTTTATGGCAGGGAGGGGTTCTTC.